A single sample gave rise to the 4 T cell receptor beta chains below, sequenced in a study of neurological immune-mediated disorders (dated by TCRdb to about 2019). Libraries were prepared through 5' RACE. For sequencing, an Illumina HiSeq 2500 was employed. TCRdb reprocessing: public reads trimmed at Q25 with fastp, clones called with MiXCR, in-frame beta chains kept. Every distinct CDR3 protein forms one entry, paired with its most common genes and DNA. The sample records tens of thousands of distinct CDR3 sequences, under 13% of which are singletons. The ten largest account for about 5.4% of the sample. The sample consisted of PBMCs. The receptors originated from a man between 65 and 79 years old with HTLV-1-associated myelopathy (HAM/TSP).

This clonotype was counted many times. J is TRBJ2-7 and V is TRBV5-1, with 10 bases matching TRBD2. The V segment lost 4 bases and the J segment 6 bases; nucleotides outside the gene matches: 7. There are 14 residues in the CDR3. CDR1 SGHRS and CDR2 YFSETQ come from the germline V gene. The CDR3 nucleotides read TGCGCCAGCAGCGTCGGGACTAGCGACTTCGAGCAGTACTTC. Its translation is CASSVGTSDFEQYF.

Many counts were recorded for this clonotype. CDR3 nucleotide sequence: TGCAGTGCTAGAGGACCCAGGCGGGGAAGAGGGCTAGAAGAAGCTTTCTTT. As protein: CSARGPRRGRGLEEAFF. The J gene is TRBJ1-1, the V gene TRBV20-1; D uncertain. V lost 1 base to trimming and J lost 8 bases, with 26 bases between them. Per germline, CDR1 DFQATT and CDR2 SNEGSKA (reference sequence). The CDR3 loop spans 17 amino acids.

This clonotype has a count of ten or more. The chain recombines TRBV20-1 with TRBJ1-1; maybe TRBD1 (5 bases). Germline-derived CDR1 and CDR2 are DFQATT and SNEGSKA (reference sequence). This CDR3 has 14 amino acids. V lost 2 bases and J lost 0, with 10 bases in between. The CDR3 loop reads CSARFRVMNTEAFF. CDR3 DNA sequence: TGCAGTGCTAGATTCAGGGTGATGAACACTGAAGCTTTCTTT.

The sample holds many counts of this clonotype. V and J are TRBV13 and TRBJ2-1; 11 positions agree with TRBD1. The CDR3 loop spans 14 amino acids. V lost 8 bases and J lost 7; bases outside the gene matches: 7. Per germline, CDR1 PRHDT and CDR2 FYEKMQ (reference sequence). The CDR3 reads CASGRDRGGNEQFF. The CDR3 bases are TGTGCCAGCGGGCGGGACAGGGGGGGAAATGAGCAGTTCTTC. The whole variable domain, filled in from reference TRBV13 and TRBJ2-1, reads AAGVIQSPRHLIKEKRETATLKCYPIPRHDTVYWYQQGPGQDPQFLISFYEKMQSDKGSIPDRFSAQQFSDYHSELNMSSLELGDSALYFCASGRDRGGNEQFFGPGTRLTVL.